This TCR beta chain was sequenced during a study of T cells after yellow fever vaccination (dated by TCRdb to between 2018 and 2020). Concerning the study at large: The SMART-Seq v4 Ultra Low Input RNA kit was used to prepare libraries from fractions with low cell numbers. Bulk TCR alpha and beta repertoires were sequenced longitudinally to track T-cell clones before and after primary and booster YFV17D yellow fever vaccination. Two healthy male donors, one aged 18 to 30 and one aged 30 to 39 years, were included in the cohort. Blood samples were taken at several timepoints before and after primary and secondary immunization, and bulk PBMC replicates and cell subsets were isolated. Overall study results and their limits: Most clones expanded after primary vaccination (almost 97% of CD4 and 88% of CD8) were re-detected after the booster, suggesting that broad memory maintenance occurred. Computational filtering was needed because FACS-sorted repertoires could contain abundant contaminating clonotypes from the bulk population. The secondary T-cell response was found to be weaker but faster than the primary response, with a peak reached on day 5 rather than on day 15. The study included only two donors, which limits how far the findings can be generalized. A small share of clonotypes occurred in both CD4 and CD8 compartments, likely arising from convergent recombination.

Synthesis of TCR cDNA relied on 5'RACE template switching, a step that introduced a universal primer site along with unique molecular identifiers. Priming for cDNA synthesis came from both the TCR alpha and TCR beta constant segments. Library amplification used two PCR steps, and the second PCR step added sample barcodes and sequencing adapters. Sequencing of the libraries was done on either Illumina HiSeq 2500 (2x100 bp) or NovaSeq (2x150 bp). In the paper's pipeline: MIGEC was used to demultiplex reads and collapse the reads into UMI consensus sequences, and MiXCR was used for V(D)J alignment. Vaccine-responding clonotypes were identified with edgeR using replicate PBMC samples, with FDR below 0.01 and a log2 fold change above 5 up to day 15 being required. Each bulk clonotype was labeled CD4 or CD8 based on which sequenced repertoire, CD4 or CD8, contained the clonotype at higher abundance. TCRdb redid the processing of the public reads, applying fastp at Q25 and MiXCR, and retained in-frame beta chains. Here each entry gathers all rows of one CDR3 protein and keeps the most common genes and DNA. For this entry, the V and J calls and clone size follow TCRdb and not the study's own pipeline. Here the sample has 500,000 to 650,000 distinct CDR3 sequences; roughly 14% occur a single time. The ten largest clones represent about 14% of the sample.

The treatment or condition label corresponds to: live attenuated yellow fever vaccine strain. At each blood-draw timepoint, two biological replicates of bulk PBMCs were collected. A standard Ficoll-Paque protocol was used to isolate PBMCs from peripheral blood. TriZol was used to extract RNA from bulk PBMCs, from CD4 and CD8 fractions, and from dextramer-positive and dextramer-negative fractions. As concerns this clonotype: The antigen this receptor binds is unknown. No quality values exist for individual bases; no much larger clone is one base distant.

Material: PBMCs, obtained on the day of the yellow fever booster vaccination. The clonotype comes from a man aged 30 to 45 who received the YFV17D yellow fever vaccine.

The CDR3 protein sequence reads: CASSLEQRDEQFF. At the DNA level, the sequence is TGTGCCAGCAGCTTGGAGCAACGGGATGAGCAGTTCTTC. The chain is assembled from TRBV5-4 and TRBJ2-1, with the D segment identity uncertain. The CDR3 runs 13 amino acids, cysteine and phenylalanine included. Solely the CDR3 DNA is kept, with 39 bases framed from the first base. CDR1 and CDR2 (SGHNT, YYREEE) derive from the germline V gene (reference sequence). V was cut back by 0 bases and J by 8 bases, leaving a gap of 9 bases between them. Here the CDR3 is joined to the reference TRBV5-4 and TRBJ2-1 genes, and the full variable domain is: ETGVTQSPTHLIKTRGQQVTLRCSSQSGHNTVSWYQQALGQGPQFIFQYYREEENGRGNFPPRFSGLQFPNYSSELNVNALELDDSALYLCASSLEQRDEQFFGPGTRLTVL.